This TCR beta chain was sequenced during a study of cytomegalovirus exposure and HLA in healthy donors. A multiplex PCR was run with 60 Vbeta primers and 13 Jbeta primers. Repertoires were generated with immunoSEQ multiplex PCR, while TCRdb's copy carries only in-frame clones and drops some. The table includes 110,000 to 150,000 clones, over 65% detected once. Source material: PBMCs. This TCR derives from a female donor in good health and CMV-seronegative.

In nucleotides, the CDR3 is TGCGCCAGCAGCCAAGTAACCGGCGGGTCACAGCCCCAGCATTTT. Its protein is CASSQVTGGSQPQHF. The chain combines TRBV4-3 with TRBJ1-5; no reliable D call. This CDR3 contains 15 residues. The V end was cut by 1 base, the J end by 7 bases, with 14 bases between. Germline V CDR1 and CDR2: LGHNA, YSLEER.